This T cell receptor beta chain was sequenced in a study of early T cells in non-severe SARS-CoV-2 infection. This clonotype was observed a handful of times. Its antigen is not known. As part of library construction, unique molecular identifiers were attached to individual cDNA molecules. From the 5' RACE reads, TCRdb called clonotypes with MiXCR, one entry per CDR3 protein. The top ten hold almost 6.5% of the sample, which has 60,000 to 75,000 distinct CDR3 sequences, approximately 12% seen once. Study observations and caveats: VDJdb matching favored anti-spike CD8 responses, missing private and CD4 specificities.

This TCR was sampled from an adult who was a healthcare worker with PCR-confirmed SARS-CoV-2 infection or an uninfected control (not recorded which). Sequenced sample: whole blood.

The CDR3 loop is CASSRVSGELFF. CDR3 coding DNA: TGTGCCAGCAGCCGAGTTTCCGGGGAGCTGTTTTTT. The chain combines TRBV3-1 with TRBJ2-2; D is uncertain. The germline CDR1 and CDR2 sequences are LGHDT and YNNKEL (reference sequence). The CDR3 sequence is 12 residues long. Deletions cut 4 bases from V and 6 bases from J, with 6 bases between.